These T cell receptor beta chains were read from a single sample in a study of blood T cell repertoires in COVID-19. Using immunoSEQ multiplex PCR, the repertoire was profiled, and TCRdb retains in-frame clones only, with some absent. The sample holds around 94,000 clones, 85% to 90% seen once. The sample taken for sequencing was peripheral blood. These receptors all stem from a man over 45 with active or convalescent COVID-19. CDR3s include the opening cysteine and the closing phenylalanine or tryptophan. A D gene is named only where the DNA matches it firmly. Some rows have no size entry. The others give once, few or many, or a class for an expanded clone.

CDR3: CASSSQGTNTEAFF
J: TRBJ1-1
V: TRBV6-2/TRBV6-3
size: NA
D: TRBD1

CDR3: CATSRESAGQPNQPQHF
J: TRBJ1-5
V: TRBV15
size: NA
D: NA

CDR3: CASSLQQGRVNTQYF
J: TRBJ2-3
V: TRBV7-7
size: NA
D: NA

CDR3: CASSLAGTRGSEQYF
J: TRBJ2-7
V: TRBV5-6
size: NA
D: NA

CDR3: CSVSPGAGSPLHF
J: TRBJ1-6
V: TRBV29-1
size: NA
D: NA

CDR3: CASCRDRGAGNTIYF
J: TRBJ1-3
V: TRBV6-5
size: NA
D: TRBD1

CDR3: CASSLGFEISTDTQYF
J: TRBJ2-3
V: TRBV13
size: NA
D: NA

CDR3: CAISTGEATGELFF
J: TRBJ2-2
V: TRBV10-3
size: NA
D: NA

CDR3: CASSLAGAGANVLTF
J: TRBJ2-6
V: TRBV5-4
size: NA
D: NA

CDR3: CASSQLGSGGELFF
J: TRBJ2-2
V: TRBV3-1/TRBV3-2
size: NA
D: NA

CDR3: CAIQGQGPYEQYF
J: TRBJ2-7
V: TRBV10-3
size: NA
D: TRBD1

CDR3: CATSTGERSAAKNIQYF
J: TRBJ2-4
V: TRBV15
size: NA
D: NA

CDR3: CASRPQGTGANVLTF
J: TRBJ2-6
V: TRBV4-1
size: NA
D: NA

CDR3: CASSVGGYSPLHF
J: TRBJ1-6
V: TRBV2
size: NA
D: NA

CDR3: CASSQSRETQYF
J: TRBJ2-5
V: TRBV16
size: NA
D: NA

CDR3: CASSLGQDSNQPQHF
J: TRBJ1-5
V: TRBV6-2/TRBV6-3
size: NA
D: TRBD1

CDR3: CASRGTGGEQYF
J: TRBJ2-7
V: TRBV12-3/TRBV12-4
size: NA
D: TRBD1

CDR3: CASSLVSREGGYTF
J: TRBJ1-2
V: TRBV7-2
size: few
D: NA

CDR3: CASFTGTGLNYGYTF
J: TRBJ1-2
V: TRBV18
size: NA
D: TRBD1

CDR3: CASSEFKQDPYNEQFF
J: TRBJ2-1
V: TRBV10-1
size: few
D: NA

CDR3: CASSTRQGIEAFF
J: TRBJ1-1
V: TRBV19
size: once
D: TRBD1

CDR3: CASSWISGGANEQFF
J: TRBJ2-1
V: TRBV28
size: NA
D: TRBD2

CDR3: CASGPSGYNSPLHF
J: TRBJ1-6
V: TRBV12-5
size: NA
D: NA

CDR3: CASSSGTGRPDTQYF
J: TRBJ2-3
V: TRBV23-1
size: NA
D: TRBD1

CDR3: CASSLGYSNQPQHF
J: TRBJ1-5
V: TRBV7-9
size: NA
D: NA

CDR3: CASSPSSVQETQYF
J: TRBJ2-5
V: TRBV7-2
size: NA
D: NA

CDR3: CASSGTRVTTEAFF
J: TRBJ1-1
V: TRBV10-1
size: NA
D: NA

CDR3: CASSWDREIPGELFF
J: TRBJ2-2
V: TRBV5-1
size: NA
D: TRBD1

CDR3: CSAPRQGAGEQFF
J: TRBJ2-1
V: TRBV29-1
size: NA
D: TRBD1

CDR3: CASSQYNSPLHF
J: TRBJ1-6
V: TRBV5-4
size: few
D: NA

CDR3: CASSRGQITDTQYF
J: TRBJ2-3
V: TRBV11-2
size: NA
D: NA

CDR3: CASSDRAQGDQPQHF
J: TRBJ1-5
V: TRBV6-4
size: NA
D: NA

CDR3: CASSPRTGLEKLFF
J: TRBJ1-4
V: TRBV14
size: NA
D: TRBD1

CDR3: CASTSTGGMYEKLFF
J: TRBJ1-4
V: TRBV25-1
size: NA
D: TRBD1

CDR3: CASSKGDSGNTIYF
J: TRBJ1-3
V: TRBV3-1/TRBV3-2
size: NA
D: NA

CDR3: CASDPSLGRTEAFF
J: TRBJ1-1
V: TRBV12-5
size: NA
D: NA

CDR3: CAISESGGPNEKLFF
J: TRBJ1-4
V: TRBV10-3
size: NA
D: NA

CDR3: CASSWGQSVGELFF
J: TRBJ2-2
V: TRBV5-1
size: few
D: TRBD1

CDR3: CATSGRGAETQYF
J: TRBJ2-5
V: TRBV3-1/TRBV3-2
size: NA
D: NA

CDR3: CASSPGSGGNEQFF
J: TRBJ2-1
V: TRBV18
size: NA
D: TRBD2

CDR3: CASSDGQGRYTEAFF
J: TRBJ1-1
V: TRBV9
size: NA
D: TRBD1

CDR3: CATSERTGGAEAFF
J: TRBJ1-1
V: TRBV24-1
size: once
D: TRBD1

CDR3: CASSLIGTDTQYF
J: TRBJ2-3
V: TRBV7-2
size: NA
D: NA

CDR3: CASSLRTGPETQYF
J: TRBJ2-5
V: TRBV18
size: NA
D: TRBD1

CDR3: CSVEYQGNEQFF
J: TRBJ2-1
V: TRBV29-1
size: NA
D: NA

CDR3: CASSEPRPETQYF
J: TRBJ2-5
V: TRBV2
size: NA
D: NA

CDR3: CASSFEEETQYF
J: TRBJ2-5
V: TRBV5-1
size: NA
D: NA

CDR3: CASSGPPAGALDEQFF
J: TRBJ2-1
V: TRBV7-9
size: NA
D: NA